The 28 T cell receptor beta chains below all came from one sample that was sequenced in a study of shared clonotypes between healthy human individuals. Assay used: immunoSEQ multiplex PCR; TCRdb lists only in-frame clones, some missing. The sample holds 2 million to 3 million clones; roughly 93% are singletons and the top ten take 0.36%. Source material: naive CD4+ T cells from PBMCs. Subset specified: CD45RA+ positively selected. Source of these receptors: a man between 18 and 35 years old in good health. Some clones in this sample may be carry-over from other donors' samples.

CDR3 amino acids: CASTAPGLAGSRVTGELFF. As DNA, the CDR3 is TGTGCCAGTACCGCCCCGGGACTAGCGGGGTCCCGCGTCACCGGGGAGCTGTTTTTT. The rearrangement joins TRBV19 to TRBJ2-2; 13 positions agree with TRBD2. The CDR3 has 19 amino acids. CDR1 is LNHDA, CDR2 SQIVND, per germline (reference sequence). J was trimmed by 4 bases and V by 7 bases; bases with no gene match: 15.

The chain is built from TRBV19 and TRBJ2-7, with TRBD2 matching 8 bases. Germline CDR1 and CDR2: LNHDA and SQIVND (reference sequence). Trimming at V came to 10 bases and at J to 2 bases, leaving 10 bases not matched to a gene. This CDR3 has 14 residues. CDR3 in DNA: TGTGCCACCAGACCCACTAGCGGAACCTACGAGCAGTACTTC. It encodes CATRPTSGTYEQYF.

This rearrangement joins TRBV6-6 to TRBJ1-1, with unresolved D. This CDR3 is built from 11 residues. V shed 10 bases and J shed 3 bases, with 9 bases lying between them. Germline CDR1 and CDR2: MNHNY and SVGAGI (reference sequence). The CDR3 reads CATSRDTEAFF. The CDR3, as DNA: TGTGCCACCTCCCGGGACACTGAAGCTTTCTTT.

This clone was found once. V gene TRBV5-4 combines with J gene TRBJ2-1, with D possibly being TRBD1 (5 bases). Trimming took off 0 bases at V and 7 bases at J, with 11 bases between the two ends. Germline V gene lookup returns CDR1 SGHNT and CDR2 YYREEE (reference sequence). This CDR3 region has 14 residues. The CDR3 DNA reads TGTGCCAGCAGCTTGGGACAGAATGGGAATGAGCAGTTCTTC. It translates to CASSLGQNGNEQFF.

On this clone: This CDR3 is also generated by other DNA sequences in the sample. V is TRBV6-5 and J is TRBJ2-7; possibly TRBD1 for D (6 bases). Germline CDR1 reads MNHEY; CDR2 reads SVGAGI. CDR3 length equals 15 residues. V lost 0 bases and J 4 bases, leaving 13 bases between the germline ends. CDR3 nucleotide sequence: TGTGCCAGCAGTTACTCGTCACAGGGCCCTTACGAGCAGTACTTC. This encodes CASSYSSQGPYEQYF.

The chain is built from TRBV29-1 and TRBJ2-1; no clear D gene. V dropped 3 bases and J dropped 3 bases, with 15 bases sitting between them. CDR3 length equals 15 residues. Germline CDR1 and CDR2: SQVTM and ANQGSEA. The CDR3 region is CSVDFIIGFYNEQFF. The CDR3, as DNA: TGCAGCGTTGACTTCATCATTGGTTTCTACAATGAGCAGTTCTTC.

The chain has TRBV27 and TRBJ2-2; possible D gene TRBD2, 6 bases. V shed 3 bases and J shed 3 bases, with 8 bases lying between them. The CDR3 has 14 residues. Germline V gene lookup returns CDR1 MNHEY and CDR2 SMNVEV (reference sequence). Written as DNA, the CDR3 is TGTGCCAGCAGTTTGAGGGAGGACACCGGGGAGCTGTTTTTT. It encodes CASSLREDTGELFF.

J is TRBJ2-5 and V is TRBV12-5; D might be TRBD1 (6 bases). V lost 5 bases to trimming and J lost 5 bases, with 12 bases between them. The germline V gene has CDR1 LGHNT and CDR2 FRNRAP. The CDR3 is made up of 13 amino acids. In DNA, the CDR3 is TGTGCTAGTGGTCCGGACAGAACGGAGACCCAGTACTTC. Its protein is CASGPDRTETQYF.

The table lists this clone with a count of one. The CDR3 DNA reads TGCGCCAGCAGCTCGATACCTAGGGACGGGAAGAACACTGAAGCTTTCTTT. This codes for CASSSIPRDGKNTEAFF. This sequence joins TRBV5-1 and TRBJ1-1; TRBD1 is a possible D gene (5 bases). The germline CDR1 and CDR2 sequences are SGHRS and YFSETQ. The CDR3 totals 17 residues. The V gene lost 3 bases and the J gene lost 1 base, with 19 bases spanning the gap.

This clone was seen just once. The V and J genes are TRBV30 and TRBJ2-3; D is undetermined. Trimming removed 0 bases from V and 3 bases from J, with 22 bases in between. Germline V gene sequence: CDR1 GTSNPN, CDR2 SVGIG (reference sequence). CDR3 length equals 18 residues. CDR3 DNA sequence: TGTGCCTGGAGTGTACTAAGAAATAAGAGGCTGAGGACAGATACGCAGTATTTT. This sequence encodes CAWSVLRNKRLRTDTQYF.

This clone was observed a single time. V and J are TRBV9 and TRBJ1-2; TRBD1 might be the D (6 bases). The CDR3 sequence is 14 residues long. From germline, CDR1 is SGDLS and CDR2 YYNGEE. V shed 0 bases and J shed 5 bases, with 11 bases lying between them. The CDR3 bases are TGTGCCAGCAGCGTAGGGCGGGGGGCATATGGCTACACCTTC. Its translation is CASSVGRGAYGYTF.

This chain links TRBV28 with TRBJ1-5; D perhaps matches TRBD1 (6 bases). Germline V gives CDR1 MDHEN, CDR2 SYDVKM. Between the trimmed V and J ends, which lost 5 bases and 3 bases, there was a span of 20 bases. There are 17 residues in the CDR3. The CDR3 DNA is TGTGCCAGCAGTCCAACATCAACAGGGTTATTCAATCAGCCCCAGCATTTT. This sequence encodes CASSPTSTGLFNQPQHF.

The chain links TRBV21-1 to TRBJ1-4. TRBV21-1 has pseudogene status. CDR3 size: 15 residues. The CDR3 nucleotides are TGTGCCAGCAGCGGACCCCGGGCAACCGATGAAAAACTGTTTTTT. Its translation is CASSGPRATDEKLFF.

This clone was seen just once. The chain combines TRBV2 with TRBJ2-3; a possible D gene is TRBD2 (6 bases). Trimming took off 5 bases at V and 7 bases at J, with 10 bases between the two ends. The V gene's germline CDR1 is SNHLY and CDR2 FYNNEI. The CDR3 runs 12 residues. Here the CDR3 reads CASSSSENTQYF. The CDR3, as DNA: TGTGCCAGCAGTTCTAGCGAAAATACGCAGTATTTT.

The chain is built from TRBV27 and TRBJ1-6; D unresolved. V dropped 2 bases and J dropped 5 bases, with 10 bases sitting between them. The CDR3 runs 15 residues. Germline V lookup: CDR1 MNHEY, CDR2 SMNVEV (reference sequence). DNA for the CDR3: TGTGCCAGCAGTTTACCGGGTATTCATAATTCACCCCTCCACTTT. Amino acid sequence: CASSLPGIHNSPLHF.

The J gene is TRBJ1-1, the V gene TRBV27; D ambiguous. The CDR3 totals 14 residues. Germline V gives CDR1 MNHEY, CDR2 SMNVEV (reference sequence). Trimming pared 3 bases from V and 0 bases from J, leaving 8 bases between. Here the CDR3 DNA reads TGTGCCAGCAGTTTCGGCAGACTGAACACTGAAGCTTTCTTT. Translation: CASSFGRLNTEAFF.

The gene calls are TRBV4-1 and TRBJ1-5; D gene uncertain. This CDR3 comprises 16 residues. V lost 2 bases and J 3 bases, leaving 14 bases between the germline ends. Germline V CDR1 and CDR2: MGHRA, YSYEKL. The CDR3 here is CASSQPNTRPNQPQHF. CDR3 sequence (DNA): TGCGCCAGCAGCCAACCCAATACCCGTCCCAATCAGCCCCAGCATTTT.

This clone has just one count. The V and J genes are TRBV30 and TRBJ2-4; D uncertain. Trimming removed 1 base from V and 12 bases from J, with 10 bases in between. The CDR3 contains 11 residues. Per germline, CDR1 GTSNPN and CDR2 SVGIG (reference sequence). In DNA form, the CDR3 reads TGTGCCTGGAGTGACGAAACGGATCAGTACTTC. Translated, it gives CAWSDETDQYF.

As regards this clone: The same CDR3 is also encoded by other DNA sequences in this sample. V gene TRBV28 combines with J gene TRBJ1-5; 7 bases agree with TRBD1. J gave up 3 bases and V 3 bases, and 5 bases lay outside the gene matches. Germline CDR1 and CDR2: MDHEN and SYDVKM. The CDR3 spans 15 residues. The CDR3 DNA sequence: TGTGCCAGCAGTTTGAGACAGGGTTCCAATCAGCCCCAGCATTTT. It encodes CASSLRQGSNQPQHF.

The genes are TRBV6-1 and TRBJ2-7; D possibly uses TRBD1 or TRBD2 (5 bases each). V shed 8 bases and J shed 3 bases, with 17 bases lying between them. This CDR3 has 14 residues. Germline CDR1 and CDR2: MNHNS and SASEGT. This CDR3 is CASGLGLRVYEQYF. CDR3 bases: TGTGCCAGCGGCTTGGGGCTGAGGGTCTACGAGCAGTACTTC.

This rearrangement joins TRBV15 to TRBJ1-6, with TRBD1 identical over 7 bases. This CDR3 is built from 14 residues. Germline loops: CDR1 LNHNV, CDR2 YYDKDF (reference sequence). J gave up 10 bases and V 3 bases, and 6 bases lay outside the gene matches. DNA for the CDR3: TGTGCCACCAGCAGGCAGGGGGTTCGATCACCCCTCCACTTT. Translating gives CATSRQGVRSPLHF. The whole variable domain, remainder taken from reference TRBV15 and TRBJ1-6, is DAMVIQNPRYQVTQFGKPVTLSCSQTLNHNVMYWYQQKSSQAPKLLFHYYDKDFNNEADTPDNFQSRRPNTSFCFLDIRSPGLGDTAMYLCATSRQGVRSPLHFGNGTRLTVT.

The chain uses TRBV11-2 and TRBJ2-1; 7 bases line up with TRBD1. This CDR3 is 16 amino acids long. Trimming at V came to 1 base and at J to 7 bases, leaving 10 bases not matched to a gene. Germline-derived CDR1 and CDR2 are SGHAT and FQNNGV. This CDR3 reads CASSLGGSGQLNEQFF. In DNA, the CDR3 is TGTGCCAGCAGCTTAGGTGGGTCGGGACAGTTAAATGAGCAGTTCTTC.

With respect to this clone: Distinct nucleotide sequences in the sample also encode this CDR3. J is TRBJ1-5 and V is TRBV18, with D possibly matching TRBD1 (5 bases). V lost 4 bases, J lost 6 bases, and 10 bases lay in between. The germline gives CDR1 KGHSH, CDR2 LQKENI. The CDR3 runs to 13 residues. Here the CDR3 reads CASSQGEGQPQHF. The CDR3 nucleotides are TGTGCCAGCTCACAAGGGGAGGGTCAGCCCCAGCATTTT.

The gene calls are TRBV5-1 and TRBJ2-7, with D unclear. The CDR3 consists of 16 residues. The germline gives CDR1 SGHRS, CDR2 YFSETQ. Trimming took 3 bases from V and 0 from J, leaving 16 bases between them. CDR3 sequence reads: CASSYLPAIGSYEQYF. CDR3 sequence (DNA): TGCGCCAGCAGCTACTTACCCGCGATAGGCTCCTACGAGCAGTACTTC. Together with reference TRBV5-1 and TRBJ2-7, the CDR3 gives the full variable domain: KAGVTQTPRYLIKTRGQQVTLSCSPISGHRSVSWYQQTPGQGLQFLFEYFSETQRNKGNFPGRFSGRQFSNSRSEMNVSTLELGDSALYLCASSYLPAIGSYEQYFGPGTRLTVT.

V is TRBV10-3 and J is TRBJ1-1; D is possibly TRBD1 (5 bases). The V gene's germline CDR1 is ENHRY and CDR2 SYGVKD. V shed 7 bases and J shed 3 bases, with 12 bases lying between them. CDR3 length: 13 amino acids. This CDR3 reads CAINGGDDTEAFF. Written as DNA, the CDR3 is TGTGCCATCAATGGCGGGGACGACACTGAAGCTTTCTTT.

The chain uses TRBV5-6 and TRBJ1-2, with D hard to call. The germline CDR1 and CDR2 sequences are SGHDT and YYEEEE. This CDR3 has 13 amino acids. The V end lost 0 bases, the J end lost 4 bases, and 7 bases lay between the germline ends. In nucleotides, the CDR3 is TGTGCCAGCAGCTTGGGGTTATCCTATGGCTACACCTTC. Protein sequence: CASSLGLSYGYTF.

The chain links TRBV18 to TRBJ1-1; possibly TRBD1 for D (5 bases). There are 15 residues in the CDR3. Germline assignment: CDR1 KGHSH and CDR2 LQKENI. Trimming shortened V by 0 bases and J by 1 base, and 9 bases separated the two germline ends. The CDR3 is CASSPPQARNTEAFF. The CDR3, as DNA: TGTGCCAGCTCACCACCACAGGCCCGGAACACTGAAGCTTTCTTT.

V gene TRBV28 combines with J gene TRBJ2-1; D not certain. From germline, CDR1 is MDHEN and CDR2 SYDVKM. Trimming removed 8 bases at V and 8 bases at J, with 13 bases between. The CDR3 contains 12 residues. The DNA of the CDR3 is TGTGCCAGCCAAACGCTACGGGATGAGCAGTTCTTC. Translated, it gives CASQTLRDEQFF.